The rows below give T cell receptor beta chains drawn from one sample of a study of blood T cell repertoires in COVID-19. Sequencing was performed with immunoSEQ multiplex PCR; in TCRdb, only in-frame clones are kept and a portion is missing. This table has almost 15,000 clones, 70% to 90% appearing once. Sequences were obtained from peripheral blood. These receptors came from a woman aged 70-85 years in a cohort sampled during active or convalescent COVID-19. CDR3s include the opening cysteine and the closing phenylalanine or tryptophan. D genes are given only for firm matches. The listing skips clone size in some rows; elsewhere it reads once, few, many or a size class.

J	V	D	size	CDR3	DNA
TRBJ1-6	TRBV4-1	TRBD1	NA	CASSPRAGDSANSPLHF	TGCGCCAGCAGTCCCAGGGCCGGGGACAGCGCTAATTCACCCCTCCACTTT
TRBJ2-1	TRBV5-5	TRBD1	NA	CASSFGTGVYNEQFF	TGTGCCAGCAGCTTCGGGACAGGGGTTTACAATGAGCAGTTCTTC
TRBJ2-1	TRBV24-1	TRBD1	NA	CATSDLLGGALNEQFF	TGTGCCACCAGTGATTTATTAGGGGGCGCGTTGAATGAGCAGTTCTTC
TRBJ2-2	TRBV3-1/TRBV3-2	TRBD2	NA	CASSVGGLAGRNTGELFF	TGTGCCAGCAGCGTCGGGGGACTAGCGGGGAGGAACACCGGGGAGCTGTTTTTT
TRBJ1-1	TRBV28	NA	NA	CASSPPSRGMNTEAFF	TGTGCCAGCAGTCCGCCCTCTCGGGGAATGAACACTGAAGCTTTCTTT
TRBJ1-2	TRBV4-1	TRBD1	once	CASSQVGQGGYGYTF	TGCGCCAGCAGCCAAGTTGGACAGGGGGGCTATGGCTACACCTTC
TRBJ2-5	TRBV5-4	NA	NA	CASSLGLAPSQETQYF	TGTGCCAGCAGCTTGGGGCTAGCCCCTTCTCAAGAGACCCAGTACTTC
TRBJ2-7	TRBV24-1	NA	NA	CATSDWPVSYEQYF	TGTGCCACCAGTGATTGGCCTGTTTCCTACGAGCAGTACTTC
TRBJ1-1	TRBV7-9	NA	NA	CASSLETGNTEAFF	TGTGCCAGCAGCTTAGAGACGGGGAACACTGAAGCTTTCTTT
TRBJ2-3	TRBV3-1/TRBV3-2	NA	NA	CASSTRQTDSTDTQYF	TGTGCCAGCAGCACCCGACAGACCGATTCCACAGATACGCAGTATTTT
TRBJ1-1	TRBV7-8	TRBD1	NA	CASSISSTGKTEAFF	TGTGCCAGCAGCATAAGCTCGACAGGGAAGACTGAAGCTTTCTTT
TRBJ1-1	TRBV6-5	NA	once	CASPHSPGAEAFF	TGTGCCAGCCCCCATTCACCGGGGGCTGAAGCTTTCTTT
TRBJ2-7	TRBV21-1	NA	NA	CASIFGEQYF	TGTGCCAGCATATTCGGCGAGCAGTACTTC
TRBJ2-2	TRBV5-4	TRBD1	medium-sized	CASRPGQGFGGELFF	TGTGCCAGCAGGCCGGGACAGGGGTTCGGCGGGGAGCTGTTTTTT
TRBJ2-5	TRBV7-2	TRBD1	NA	CASSSILTGGETQYF	TGTGCCAGCAGCTCAATCCTTACAGGGGGGGAGACCCAGTACTTC
TRBJ2-4	TRBV5-6	TRBD1	once	CASSLTGDGDIQYF	TGTGCCAGCAGCTTGACAGGGGACGGGGACATTCAGTACTTC
TRBJ2-3	TRBV3-1/TRBV3-2	TRBD2	NA	CASSQSWPSGGTDTQYF	TGTGCCAGCAGCCAAAGCTGGCCTAGCGGGGGCACAGATACGCAGTATTTT
TRBJ1-5	TRBV18	NA	NA	CASSPDGGQPQHF	TGTGCCAGCTCACCGGATGGCGGTCAGCCCCAGCATTTT
TRBJ2-7	TRBV18	NA	NA	CASSPQGVSYEQYF	TGTGCCAGCTCACCACAGGGAGTAAGCTACGAGCAGTACTTC
TRBJ2-1	TRBV9	TRBD1	NA	CASSPRDRTYNEQFF	TGTGCCAGCAGCCCCCGGGACAGGACCTACAATGAGCAGTTCTTC
TRBJ1-6	TRBV11-3	NA	NA	CASSLRGNSPLHF	TGTGCCAGCAGTCTCAGGGGTAATTCACCCCTCCACTTT
TRBJ1-2	TRBV6-2/TRBV6-3	TRBD1	NA	CASSLRTGELYGYTF	TGTGCCAGCAGTTTACGGACAGGGGAGCTGTATGGCTACACCTTC
TRBJ2-7	TRBV5-5	NA	NA	CASSPSGWGSYEQYF	TGTGCCAGCAGCCCGAGCGGGTGGGGCTCCTACGAGCAGTACTTC
TRBJ2-1	TRBV9	TRBD1	NA	CASSAGTGINEQFF	TGTGCCAGCAGCGCCGGGACAGGGATCAATGAGCAGTTCTTC
TRBJ2-3	TRBV11-3	TRBD2	NA	CASSDRRTSGVYADTQYF	TGTGCCAGCAGCGATAGACGGACTAGCGGGGTTTATGCAGATACGCAGTATTTT
TRBJ2-4	TRBV19	TRBD1	NA	CASSVGQIAKNIQYF	TGTGCCAGTAGTGTGGGACAGATAGCCAAAAACATTCAGTACTTC
TRBJ1-5	TRBV2	TRBD1	NA	CASRDRGTGQPQHF	TGTGCCAGCAGGGACAGGGGGACGGGTCAGCCCCAGCATTTT
TRBJ2-2	TRBV10-1	NA	NA	CASSERGRGAGELFF	TGCGCCAGCAGTGAGAGGGGCAGGGGGGCCGGGGAGCTGTTTTTT
TRBJ2-7	TRBV28	NA	NA	CASSLSTYEQYF	TGTGCCAGCAGTTTATCTACCTACGAGCAGTACTTC
TRBJ2-1	TRBV28	TRBD2	NA	CASSPPSGGAYNEQFF	TGTGCCAGCAGCCCCCCAAGCGGGGGGGCCTACAATGAGCAGTTCTTC
TRBJ1-1	TRBV7-2	NA	NA	CASLKQENTEAFF	TGTGCCAGCCTGAAACAGGAGAACACTGAAGCTTTCTTT
TRBJ1-1	TRBV5-1	NA	NA	CASSPGGTTEAFF	TGCGCCAGCAGCCCCGGAGGTACTACTGAAGCTTTCTTT
TRBJ2-2	TRBV11-3	TRBD1	once	CASRQGANTGELFF	TGTGCCAGCAGACAGGGGGCGAACACCGGGGAGCTGTTTTTT
TRBJ2-4	TRBV28	NA	NA	CASSLLDRNLAKNIQYF	TGTGCCAGCAGTTTATTGGACAGAAACTTAGCCAAAAACATTCAGTACTTC
TRBJ1-2	TRBV9	NA	NA	CASSVGSGTNYGYTF	TGTGCCAGCAGCGTAGGTTCAGGGACTAACTATGGCTACACCTTC